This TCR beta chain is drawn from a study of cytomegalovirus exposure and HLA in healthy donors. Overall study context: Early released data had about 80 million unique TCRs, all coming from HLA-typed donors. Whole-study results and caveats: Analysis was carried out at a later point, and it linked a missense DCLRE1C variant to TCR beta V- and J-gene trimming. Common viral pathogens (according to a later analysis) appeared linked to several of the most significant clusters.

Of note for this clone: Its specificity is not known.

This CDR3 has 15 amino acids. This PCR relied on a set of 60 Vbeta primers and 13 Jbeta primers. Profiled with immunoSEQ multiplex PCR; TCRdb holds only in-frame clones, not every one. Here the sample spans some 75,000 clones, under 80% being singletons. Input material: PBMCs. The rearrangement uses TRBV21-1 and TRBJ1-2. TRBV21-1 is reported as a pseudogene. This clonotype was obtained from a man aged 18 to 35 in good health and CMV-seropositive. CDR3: CASSKGGRGDYGYTF. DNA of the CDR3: TGTGCCAGCAGCAAAGGGGGTCGGGGAGACTATGGCTACACCTTC.